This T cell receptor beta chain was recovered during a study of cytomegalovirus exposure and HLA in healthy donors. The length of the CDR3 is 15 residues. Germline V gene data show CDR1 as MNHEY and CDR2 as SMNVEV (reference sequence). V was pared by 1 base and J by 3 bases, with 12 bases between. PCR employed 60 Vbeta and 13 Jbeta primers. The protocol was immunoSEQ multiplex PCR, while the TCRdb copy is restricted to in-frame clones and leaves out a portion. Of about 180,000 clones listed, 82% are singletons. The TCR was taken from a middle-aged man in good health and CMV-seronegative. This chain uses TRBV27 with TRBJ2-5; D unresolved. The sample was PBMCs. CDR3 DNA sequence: TGTGCCAGCAGTTTATGGGCAGGCAATGAAGAGACCCAGTACTTC. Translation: CASSLWAGNEETQYF.